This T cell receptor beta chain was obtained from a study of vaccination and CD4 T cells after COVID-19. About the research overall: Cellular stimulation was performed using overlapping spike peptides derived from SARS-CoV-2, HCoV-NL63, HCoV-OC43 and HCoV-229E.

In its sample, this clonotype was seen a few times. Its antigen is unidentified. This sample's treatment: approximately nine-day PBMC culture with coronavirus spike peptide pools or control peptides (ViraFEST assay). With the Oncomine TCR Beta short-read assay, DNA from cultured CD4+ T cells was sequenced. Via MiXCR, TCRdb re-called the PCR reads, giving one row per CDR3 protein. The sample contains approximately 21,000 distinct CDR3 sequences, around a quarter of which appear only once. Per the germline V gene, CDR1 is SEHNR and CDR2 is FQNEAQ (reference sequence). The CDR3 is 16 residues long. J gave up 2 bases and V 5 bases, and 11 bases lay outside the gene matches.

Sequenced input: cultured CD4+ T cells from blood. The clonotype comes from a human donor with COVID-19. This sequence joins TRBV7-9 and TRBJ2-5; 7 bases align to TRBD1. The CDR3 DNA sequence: TGTGCCAGCAGCCCGGAAAACAGGGGATTACAAGAGACCCAGTACTTC. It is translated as CASSPENRGLQETQYF.